This TCR beta chain was captured in a study of cytomegalovirus exposure and HLA in healthy donors. With respect to this clone: Its antigen is unidentified.

Findings and limits, study-wide: Follow-up analysis seemed to connect common viral pathogens with several of the most significant clusters identified.

The CDR3 runs 15 residues. Losses at the gene ends were 2 bases for V and 2 bases for J; bases not matched to a gene: 4. CDR1 and CDR2 from the germline V gene are MNHNY and SVGAGI (reference sequence). The PCR made use of 60 Vbeta and 13 Jbeta primers. TCRdb's table, derived via immunoSEQ multiplex PCR, lists solely in-frame clones and lacks some. The sample lists some 160,000 clones, 65% to 90% occurring once. The source material was PBMCs. This clonotype was obtained from a woman younger than 35 in good health and CMV-seronegative. The V gene is TRBV6-6, the J gene TRBJ1-1, with 8 bases that match TRBD1. The CDR3 is CASSYQGAFNTEAFF. In DNA form, the CDR3 reads TGTGCCAGCAGTTACCAGGGGGCCTTCAACACTGAAGCTTTCTTT.